The entry below describes one TCR beta chain. V was shortened by 3 bases and J by 4 bases, with 9 bases between the two germline ends. Looked up from germline, CDR1 is GTSNPN and CDR2 is SVGIG (reference sequence). The length of the CDR3 is 13 residues. The data belong to a study of T cell changes during pregnancy in multiple sclerosis. TCRdb's table, derived via immunoSEQ multiplex PCR, lists solely in-frame clones and lacks some. Among under 75,000 clones listed, less than 95% were seen once. This chain links TRBV30 with TRBJ1-4; no reliable D call. The receptor was isolated from a female donor in good health, enrolled as a control in a pregnancy study. The source material was CD4+ T cells from peripheral blood mononuclear cells, sampled after pregnancy. The CDR3 bases are TGTGCCTGGAGGTGGGCCTTTAATGAAAAACTGTTTTTT. Its protein product is CAWRWAFNEKLFF.